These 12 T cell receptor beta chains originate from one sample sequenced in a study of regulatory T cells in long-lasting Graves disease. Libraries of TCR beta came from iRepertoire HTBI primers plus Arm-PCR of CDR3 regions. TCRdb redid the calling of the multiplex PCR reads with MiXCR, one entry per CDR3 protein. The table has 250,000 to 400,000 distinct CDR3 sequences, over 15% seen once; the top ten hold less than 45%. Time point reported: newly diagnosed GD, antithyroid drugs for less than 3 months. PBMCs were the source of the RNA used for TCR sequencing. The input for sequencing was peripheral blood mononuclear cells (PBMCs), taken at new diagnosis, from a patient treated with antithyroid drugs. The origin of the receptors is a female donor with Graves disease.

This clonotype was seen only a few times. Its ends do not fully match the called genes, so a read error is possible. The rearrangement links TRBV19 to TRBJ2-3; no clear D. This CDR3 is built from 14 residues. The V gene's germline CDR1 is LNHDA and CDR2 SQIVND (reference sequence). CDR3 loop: CASSIGSSTDTQYF. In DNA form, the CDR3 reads TGTGCCAGTAGTATAGGCAGCTCCACAGATACGCAGTACTTT.

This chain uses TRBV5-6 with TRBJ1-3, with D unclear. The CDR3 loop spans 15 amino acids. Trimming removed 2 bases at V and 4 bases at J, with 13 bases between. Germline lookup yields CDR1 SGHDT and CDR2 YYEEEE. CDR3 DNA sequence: TGTGCCAGCAGCTTCTGGGATGTGAGGGGAAACACCATATATTTT. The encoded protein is CASSFWDVRGNTIYF. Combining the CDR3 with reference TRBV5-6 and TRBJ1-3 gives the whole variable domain DAGVTQSPTHLIKTRGQQVTLRCSPKSGHDTVSWYQQALGQGPQFIFQYYEEEERQRGNFPDRFSGHQFPNYSSELNVNALLLGDSALYLCASSFWDVRGNTIYFGEGSWLTVV.

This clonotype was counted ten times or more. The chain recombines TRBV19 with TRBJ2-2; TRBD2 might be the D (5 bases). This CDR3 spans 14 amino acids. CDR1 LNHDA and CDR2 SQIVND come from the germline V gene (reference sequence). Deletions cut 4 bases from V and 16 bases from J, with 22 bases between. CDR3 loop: CASSTEGGEMWKFF. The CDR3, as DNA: TGTGCCAGTAGTACGGAAGGTGGGGAGATGTGGAAGTTTTTT. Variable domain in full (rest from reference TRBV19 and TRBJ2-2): DGGITQSPKYLFRKEGQNVTLSCEQNLNHDAMYWYRQDPGQGLRLIYYSQIVNDFQKGDIAEGYSVSREKKESFPLTVTSAQKNPTAFYLCASSTEGGEMWKFFGEGSRLTVL.

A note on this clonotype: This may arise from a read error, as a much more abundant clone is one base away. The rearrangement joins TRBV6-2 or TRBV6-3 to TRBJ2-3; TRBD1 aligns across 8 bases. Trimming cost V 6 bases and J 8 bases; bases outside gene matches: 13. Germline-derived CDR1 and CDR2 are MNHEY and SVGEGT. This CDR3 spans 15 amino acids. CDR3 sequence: CASSLDGQGLGTQYF. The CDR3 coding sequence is TGTGCCAGCAGCCTTGACGGACAGGGTCTAGGTACGCAGTATTTT.

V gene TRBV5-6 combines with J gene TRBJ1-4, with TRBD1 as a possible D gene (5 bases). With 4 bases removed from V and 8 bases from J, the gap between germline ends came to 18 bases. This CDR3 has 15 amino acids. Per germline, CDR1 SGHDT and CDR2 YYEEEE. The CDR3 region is CASSPDWGRKEKLFF. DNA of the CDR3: TGTGCCAGCAGCCCCGACTGGGGGAGGAAAGAAAAACTGTTTTTT. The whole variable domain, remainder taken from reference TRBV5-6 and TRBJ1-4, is DAGVTQSPTHLIKTRGQQVTLRCSPKSGHDTVSWYQQALGQGPQFIFQYYEEEERQRGNFPDRFSGHQFPNYSSELNVNALLLGDSALYLCASSPDWGRKEKLFFGSGTQLSVL.

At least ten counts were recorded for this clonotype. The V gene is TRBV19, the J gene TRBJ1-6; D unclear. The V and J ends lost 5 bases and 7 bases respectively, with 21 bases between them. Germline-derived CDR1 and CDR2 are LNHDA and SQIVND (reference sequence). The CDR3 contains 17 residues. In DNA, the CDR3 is TGTGCCAGTAGTCCCGCCCCTGGACTCCCGTTAAATTCACCCCTCCACTTT. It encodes CASSPAPGLPLNSPLHF. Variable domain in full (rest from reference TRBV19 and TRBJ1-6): DGGITQSPKYLFRKEGQNVTLSCEQNLNHDAMYWYRQDPGQGLRLIYYSQIVNDFQKGDIAEGYSVSREKKESFPLTVTSAQKNPTAFYLCASSPAPGLPLNSPLHFGNGTRLTVT.

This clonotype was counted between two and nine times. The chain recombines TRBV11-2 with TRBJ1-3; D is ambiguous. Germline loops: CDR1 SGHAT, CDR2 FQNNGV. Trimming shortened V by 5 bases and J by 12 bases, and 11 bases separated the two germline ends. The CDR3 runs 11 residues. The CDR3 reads CASSPRDGIYF. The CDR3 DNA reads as TGTGCCAGCAGCCCCCGGGATGGCATATATTTT.

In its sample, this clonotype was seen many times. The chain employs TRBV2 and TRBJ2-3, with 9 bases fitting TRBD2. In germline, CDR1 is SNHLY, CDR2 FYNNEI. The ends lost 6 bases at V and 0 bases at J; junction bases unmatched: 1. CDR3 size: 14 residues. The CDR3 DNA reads TGTGCCAGCAGCGGACTAGCGAGCACAGATACGCAGTATTTT. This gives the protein CASSGLASTDTQYF. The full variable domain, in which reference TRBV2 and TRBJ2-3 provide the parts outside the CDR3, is EPEVTQTPSHQVTQMGQEVILRCVPISNHLYFYWYRQILGQKVEFLVSFYNNEISEKSEIFDDQFSVERPDGSNFTLKIRSTKLEDSAMYFCASSGLASTDTQYFGPGTRLTVL.

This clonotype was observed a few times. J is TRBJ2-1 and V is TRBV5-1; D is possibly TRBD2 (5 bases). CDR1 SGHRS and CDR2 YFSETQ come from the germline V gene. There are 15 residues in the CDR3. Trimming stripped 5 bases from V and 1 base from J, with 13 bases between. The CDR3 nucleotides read TGCGCCAGCAGAGAGGGTAGTGAATCCTACAATGAGCAGTTCTTC. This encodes CASREGSESYNEQFF.

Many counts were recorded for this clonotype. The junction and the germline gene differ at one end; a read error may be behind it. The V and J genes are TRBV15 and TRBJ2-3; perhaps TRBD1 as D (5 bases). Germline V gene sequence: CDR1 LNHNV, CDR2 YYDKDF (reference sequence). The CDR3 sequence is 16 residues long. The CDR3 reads CATSRDDDSLTDAQYF. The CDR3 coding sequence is TGTGCCACCAGCAGAGATGACGACAGCTTAACAGATGCGCAGTATTTT.

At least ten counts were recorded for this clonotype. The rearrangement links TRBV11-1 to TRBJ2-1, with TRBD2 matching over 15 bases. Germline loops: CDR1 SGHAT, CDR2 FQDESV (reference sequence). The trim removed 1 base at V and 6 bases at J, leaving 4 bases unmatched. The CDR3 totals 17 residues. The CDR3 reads CASSLEPGLAGGNEQFF. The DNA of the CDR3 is TGTGCCAGCAGCTTAGAACCGGGACTAGCGGGGGGCAATGAGCAGTTCTTC.

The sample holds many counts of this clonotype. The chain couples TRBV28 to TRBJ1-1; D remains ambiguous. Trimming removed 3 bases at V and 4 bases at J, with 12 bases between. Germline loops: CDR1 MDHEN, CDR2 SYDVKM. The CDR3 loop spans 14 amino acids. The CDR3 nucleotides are TGTGCCAGCAGTTTTAAAAGGGTTTTCACTGAAGCTTTCTTT. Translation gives CASSFKRVFTEAFF. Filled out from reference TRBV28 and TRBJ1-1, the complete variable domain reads DVKVTQSSRYLVKRTGEKVFLECVQDMDHENMFWYRQDPGLGLRLIYFSYDVKMKEKGDIPEGYSVSREKKERFSLILESASTNQTSMYLCASSFKRVFTEAFFGQGTRLTVV.